A selection of T cell receptor beta chains follows, all from one sample in a study of metastatic and nonmetastatic thyroid tumors. MiXCR was used by TCRdb to re-call the PCR reads. In the table there are about 10,000 clones, approximately 33% of which are singletons. What was sequenced was adjacent normal tissue. These receptors all come from a female donor with papillary thyroid cancer or a benign thyroid nodule (not recorded which). Some clones in this sample may be carry-over from other donors' samples. Both conserved end residues are part of each CDR3. A D gene is named only where the DNA matches it firmly. Size tells how often a clone was seen (once, few, many) or the class of an expanded clone, and some rows leave it out.

V,size,J,D,DNA,CDR3
TRBV7-2,few,TRBJ2-7,TRBD2,TGTGCCAGCAGCACTAGCGGGAGCATCTCCTACGAGCAGTACTTC,CASSTSGSISYEQYF
TRBV19,few,TRBJ1-1,TRBD1,TGTGCCGTGCGTCACCTTGGACAGGGTTACACTGAAGCTTTCTTT,CAVRHLGQGYTEAFF
TRBV12-3/TRBV12-4,few,TRBJ2-1,TRBD2,TGTGCCAGCAGTTTAACTACGAGCGGGGTATACAATGAGCAGTTCTTC,CASSLTTSGVYNEQFF
TRBV5-1,medium-sized,TRBJ1-1,TRBD1,TGCGCCAGCAGCTCCGGACAGGGGGGCAACACTGAAGCTTTCTTT,CASSSGQGGNTEAFF
TRBV5-1,-,TRBJ2-1,-,TGCGCCAGCAGCTTAGATGGGGCCTACAATGAGCAGTTCTTC,CASSLDGAYNEQFF
TRBV2,large,TRBJ2-7,TRBD2,TGTGCCAGCAGTGAAGCTAGCGGGAGCTACGAGCAGTACTTC,CASSEASGSYEQYF
TRBV3-1,-,TRBJ2-7,-,TGTGCCAGCAGCCGGTCAGGGTACGAGCAGTACTTC,CASSRSGYEQYF
TRBV20-1,-,TRBJ2-7,-,TGCAGTGCTCACAAAGGTAACGAGCAGTACTTC,CSAHKGNEQYF
TRBV20-1,medium-sized,TRBJ1-2,-,TGCAGTGCTAGTGTGGGTCCACCTAACTATGGCTACACCTTC,CSASVGPPNYGYTF
TRBV11-2,-,TRBJ2-1,-,TGTGCCAGCAGCAAGACAGTGGGGGAGGATGAGCAGTTCTTC,CASSKTVGEDEQFF
TRBV5-1,-,TRBJ1-1,-,TGCGCCAGCAGACGGGGGTACAGTGACACTGAAGCTTTCTTT,CASRRGYSDTEAFF